The clone carrying this T cell receptor (beta chain) has at least ten counts. The target antigen is unknown. These data come from a study of identical twins. The study's findings and limits: Where beta out-of-frame sequences were concerned, excess twin sharing was weaker. Beta clonotypes that were abundant in cord blood contained fewer insertions, a pattern absent from memory repertoires.

This CDR3 is 15 amino acids long. With 2 bases removed from V and 3 bases from J, the gap between germline ends came to 14 bases. The germline gives CDR1 LGHNA, CDR2 YSLEER. A universal primer site was incorporated via template switching, and the cDNA contained unique molecular identifiers. TCRdb recomputed calls from the 5' RACE reads with MiXCR, one row per CDR3 protein. The top ten hold around 0.98% of the sample, which has 650,000 to 800,000 distinct CDR3 sequences, 8.6% seen once. The same data also went into a second study, on yellow fever vaccine responses in identical twins.

The clonotype originates from a woman in her late teens or twenties in good health. Sequencing was performed on PBMCs. This chain connects TRBV4-3 to TRBJ2-7; D unclear. The CDR3, as DNA: TGCGCCAGCAGCCAAAGGTTTGCCACCAGCTACGAGCAGTACTTC. Amino acids: CASSQRFATSYEQYF.